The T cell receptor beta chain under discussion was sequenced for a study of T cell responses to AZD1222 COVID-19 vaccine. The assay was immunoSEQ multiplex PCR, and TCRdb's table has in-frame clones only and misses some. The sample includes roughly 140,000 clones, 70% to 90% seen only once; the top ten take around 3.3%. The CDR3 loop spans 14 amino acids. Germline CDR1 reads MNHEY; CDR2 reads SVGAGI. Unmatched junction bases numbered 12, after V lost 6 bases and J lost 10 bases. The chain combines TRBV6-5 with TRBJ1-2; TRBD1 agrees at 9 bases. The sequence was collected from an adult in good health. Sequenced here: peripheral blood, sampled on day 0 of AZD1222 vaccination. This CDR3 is CASRGTGGKADYTF. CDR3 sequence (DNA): TGTGCCAGCAGGGGCACAGGGGGCAAAGCTGACTACACCTTC.